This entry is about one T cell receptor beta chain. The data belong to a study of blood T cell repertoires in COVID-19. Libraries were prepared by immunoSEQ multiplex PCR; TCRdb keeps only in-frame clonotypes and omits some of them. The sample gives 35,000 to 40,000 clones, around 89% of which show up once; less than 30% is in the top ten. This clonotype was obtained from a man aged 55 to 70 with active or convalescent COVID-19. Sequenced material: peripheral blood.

The CDR3 region has the DNA TGCGCCAGCAGCCAAGATATCGTACCAGGCCGCAATCAGCCCCAGCATTTT. This encodes CASSQDIVPGRNQPQHF. The chain joins TRBV4-3 to TRBJ1-5; no clear D gene. Germline V CDR1 and CDR2: LGHNA, YSLEER. CDR3 length equals 17 residues. Trimming removed 0 bases at V and 2 bases at J, with 14 bases between.